Here is one T cell receptor beta chain with its context. These data belong to a study of control samples from healthy donors and cancer patients. The CDR3 covers 16 residues. Trimming took 3 bases from V and 1 from J, leaving 10 bases between them. Germline V gene lookup returns CDR1 LNHNV and CDR2 YYDKDF (reference sequence). Assay: immunoSEQ multiplex PCR; the TCRdb copy retains only in-frame clones and omits some. The sample has fewer than 90,000 clones; approximately 90% are singletons. The sample consisted of blood. The chain links TRBV15 to TRBJ2-6; a weak D match, TRBD1 (6 bases). The receptor was isolated from a woman in her forties or fifties in good health. The CDR3 sequence: CATSREQGSGANVLTF. In DNA, the CDR3 is TGTGCCACCAGCAGGGAACAGGGATCTGGGGCCAACGTCCTGACTTTC.